The 22 T cell receptor beta chains below all came from one sample that was sequenced in a study of CD8+CD57+ T cells in acquired aplastic anemia. Profiling that covered TCR beta VDJ and CDR3 relied on genomic DNA as its template. TCRdb reprocessed the reads via MiXCR and lists one record per CDR3 protein. The sample shows 190,000 or so distinct CDR3 sequences, approximately 48% of them seen only once. CD8+CD57+ cell expansion had been shown by flow cytometry in patients chosen for sequencing. What was sequenced was sorted CD4+, CD8+, or CD8+CD57+ T cells (not recorded which) from PBMCs. These receptors were obtained from a human donor with aplastic anemia.

For the CDR3, the DNA is TGTGCCAGTAGTATTCGCCAGGGGACCTATGGCTACACCTTC. Amino acids: CASSIRQGTYGYTF. The chain couples TRBV19 to TRBJ1-2, with D maybe TRBD1 (6 bases). Germline-derived CDR1 and CDR2 are LNHDA and SQIVND (reference sequence). Trimming pared 3 bases from V and 4 bases from J, leaving 12 bases between. CDR3 length equals 14 residues.

The chain combines TRBV7-9 with TRBJ2-7; D unresolved. The CDR3 spans 12 residues. CDR1 and CDR2 (germline): SEHNR, FQNEAQ (reference sequence). The V gene lost 1 base and the J gene lost 7 bases, with 8 bases spanning the gap. DNA for the CDR3: TGTGCCAGCAGCTTAGGGGCAGAAGAGCAGTACTTC. It translates to CASSLGAEEQYF.

This clonotype was observed a few times. V usage is TRBV29-1 and J usage is TRBJ2-7; D possibly corresponds to TRBD2 (6 bases). This CDR3 has 12 residues. Germline CDR1 SQVTM, CDR2 ANQGSEA. V was trimmed by 2 bases and J by 3 bases, leaving 8 bases between them. This chain's CDR3 is CSVELGGYEQYF. CDR3 DNA: TGCAGCGTTGAATTGGGGGGCTACGAGCAGTACTTC.

The chain links TRBV12-3 or TRBV12-4 to TRBJ1-2; 7 bases are shared with TRBD1. The CDR3 is made up of 11 amino acids. With V trimmed by 5 bases and J by 7 bases, 1 base remained unmatched. The CDR3 bases are TGTGCCAGCAGTGACAGGGCTGGCTACACCTTC. This codes for CASSDRAGYTF.

Remarks on this clonotype: A junction boundary mismatches the germline segment, possibly from a read error. The chain links TRBV3-1 to TRBJ2-7; D is uncertain. This CDR3 contains 10 residues. Germline assignment: CDR1 LGHDT and CDR2 YNNKEL (reference sequence). The CDR3 bases are TGTGCCAGTGGGAACTACGAGCGGTACTTC. Translated, it gives CASGNYERYF.

The chain employs TRBV24-1 and TRBJ2-3, with 8 bases fitting TRBD2. The CDR3 extends over 15 amino acids. Germline trimming cut 4 bases from V and 6 bases from J; bases unmatched to any gene: 8. The germline CDR1 and CDR2 sequences are KGHDR and SFDVKD. Here the CDR3 DNA reads TGTGCCACCAGTGACCTTAGCGGGGTAACGGATACGCAGTATTTT. This encodes CATSDLSGVTDTQYF.

The chain has TRBV20-1 and TRBJ2-3; TRBD2 agrees at 11 bases. The CDR3 totals 15 residues. The V and J ends lost 0 bases and 8 bases, in that order; junction bases with no gene match: 7. Germline V gene data show CDR1 as DFQATT and CDR2 as SNEGSKA (reference sequence). DNA of the CDR3: TGCAGTGCTAGAGAGGTCCTAGCGGGGGGTTTTACGCAGTATTTT. It is translated as CSAREVLAGGFTQYF.

This clonotype appeared many times. The CDR3 loop is CASSLEPGSNTEAFF. DNA for the CDR3: TGTGCCAGCAGCTTAGAACCAGGGTCGAACACTGAAGCTTTCTTT. This sequence joins TRBV11-2 and TRBJ1-1; TRBD1 might be the D (5 bases). Germline lookup yields CDR1 SGHAT and CDR2 FQNNGV. This CDR3 spans 15 amino acids. V shed 0 bases and J shed 1 base, with 9 bases lying between them.

The J gene is TRBJ2-7, the V gene TRBV20-1; 7 positions agree with TRBD2. The CDR3 is 14 residues long. Germline trimming cut 0 bases from V and 2 bases from J; bases unmatched to any gene: 4. Germline values: CDR1 DFQATT, CDR2 SNEGSKA (reference sequence). CDR3 amino acids: CSARENGRTYEQYF. CDR3 bases: TGCAGTGCTAGAGAGAACGGGAGGACCTACGAGCAGTACTTC.

The chain recombines TRBV29-1 with TRBJ1-3; possible D gene TRBD1, 5 bases. V shed 2 bases and J shed 2 bases, with 7 bases lying between them. CDR3 size: 13 residues. Germline loops: CDR1 SQVTM, CDR2 ANQGSEA. The CDR3 nucleotides are TGCAGCGTTGAACAGGGAGCTGGAAACACCATATATTTT. It codes for CSVEQGAGNTIYF.

The chain is built from TRBV29-1 and TRBJ2-7; TRBD2 agrees at 8 bases. With the DNA end fitting TRBJ2-1 better, the J assignment may be wrong. The CDR3 has 13 residues. Per the germline V gene, CDR1 is SQVTM and CDR2 is ANQGSEA. The CDR3 nucleotides read TGCAGCGTTGTTTACTCGGGGGGGAATGAGCAGTTCTTC. As protein: CSVVYSGGNEQFF.

The J gene is TRBJ2-2, the V gene TRBV29-1; TRBD1 matches at 7 bases. CDR3 length equals 12 residues. CDR1 and CDR2 from the germline V gene are SQVTM and ANQGSEA. J gave up 11 bases and V 2 bases, and 5 bases lay outside the gene matches. In DNA form, the CDR3 reads TGCAGCGTTGAACAGGGGGTGCGAGAGCTGTTTTTT. This codes for CSVEQGVRELFF.

The sample holds one count of this clonotype. V gene TRBV15 combines with J gene TRBJ2-2; D may match TRBD1 or TRBD2 (5 bases each). Germline V lookup: CDR1 LNHNV, CDR2 YYDKDF (reference sequence). The CDR3 runs 15 residues. V lost 0 bases, J lost 10 bases, and 15 bases lay in between. As DNA, the CDR3 is TGTGCCACCAGCAGAGAGGGAAGGGACCCGGCGGAGCTGTTTTTT. Translating it yields CATSREGRDPAELFF.

The rearrangement uses TRBV10-3 and TRBJ1-2, with unresolved D. Germline CDR1 ENHRY, CDR2 SYGVKD. Trimming pared 0 bases from V and 3 bases from J, leaving 8 bases between. This CDR3 contains 14 residues. The CDR3 here is CAISESPEHYGYTF. DNA of the CDR3: TGTGCCATCAGTGAGTCCCCGGAACACTATGGCTACACCTTC.

This clonotype was observed a single time. This chain connects TRBV4-1 to TRBJ1-3; TRBD1 matches 7 bases. Per germline, CDR1 MGHRA and CDR2 YSYEKL. The CDR3 length is 17 residues. Trimming removed 1 base from V and 2 bases from J; junction bases left unmatched: 8. CDR3 nucleotides: TGCGCCAGCAGCCAAGCAGGGGCAGGGGGGACTGGAAACACCATATATTTT. Its protein product is CASSQAGAGGTGNTIYF.

The V call is TRBV19, the J call TRBJ2-7; D might be TRBD1 (6 bases). The V gene lost 3 bases and the J gene lost 1 base, with 10 bases spanning the gap. Germline-derived CDR1 and CDR2 are LNHDA and SQIVND (reference sequence). The CDR3 spans 14 residues. This CDR3 is CASSMRGGSYEQYF. As DNA, the CDR3 is TGTGCCAGTAGTATGAGAGGGGGATCCTACGAGCAGTACTTC.

The chain joins TRBV20-1 to TRBJ1-4, with D uncertain. Germline CDR1 is DFQATT and CDR2 is SNEGSKA (reference sequence). V was cut by 0 bases and J by 7 bases, with 3 bases left in between. The CDR3 is 11 residues long. The DNA of the CDR3 is TGCAGTGCTAGAGATTCTGAAAAACTGTTTTTT. Amino acids: CSARDSEKLFF.

V gene TRBV24-1 combines with J gene TRBJ2-7, with D possibly matching TRBD1 (6 bases). Between the trimmed V and J ends, which lost 3 bases and 5 bases, there was a span of 13 bases. The CDR3 contains 14 residues. Germline V gene sequence: CDR1 KGHDR, CDR2 SFDVKD. The CDR3 loop reads CATSDVRGGHEQYF. The CDR3 nucleotides read TGTGCCACCAGTGATGTCAGGGGTGGACACGAGCAGTACTTC.

This clonotype was recorded once. At one end the junction does not follow the germline gene, possibly because of a read error. The rearrangement uses TRBV7-2 and TRBJ2-7, with no clear D. The germline gives CDR1 SGHTA, CDR2 FQGNSA. CDR3 size: 14 residues. CDR3 DNA sequence: TGTGCCAGCAGCTTCGATCCACGGTCGTACGTGCAGTACTTC. It codes for CASSFDPRSYVQYF.

The gene calls are TRBV20-1 and TRBJ2-1; possibly TRBD1 or TRBD2 for D (5 bases each). Germline V gene sequence: CDR1 DFQATT, CDR2 SNEGSKA (reference sequence). The CDR3 is 14 amino acids. Trimming removed 6 bases at V and 5 bases at J, with 17 bases between. The CDR3 coding sequence is TGCAGTGCCAGCAGTGGGACGGATAACAATGAGCAGTTCTTC. Translating gives CSASSGTDNNEQFF.

V and J are TRBV5-1 and TRBJ2-7; maybe TRBD1 (5 bases). V was cut by 0 bases and J by 4 bases, with 14 bases left in between. The CDR3 contains 15 residues. From germline, CDR1 is SGHRS and CDR2 YFSETQ. This CDR3 is CASSLASGLGYEQYF. The CDR3 nucleotides read TGCGCCAGCAGCTTGGCCTCAGGGCTCGGGTACGAGCAGTACTTC.

The chain combines TRBV6-5 with TRBJ1-1, with 7 bases aligning to TRBD1. The germline CDR1 and CDR2 sequences are MNHEY and SVGAGI. The V and J ends lost 0 bases and 4 bases, in that order; junction bases with no gene match: 8. The CDR3 is made up of 16 amino acids. The CDR3 bases are TGTGCCAGCAGTTACTCGAGGGGCCACAGGGGCACTGAAGCTTTCTTT. Protein: CASSYSRGHRGTEAFF.